The 3 T cell receptor beta chains below come from one sample, sequenced in a study of blood T cell repertoires in COVID-19. TCRdb's copy holds only in-frame clones and misses some; the assay was immunoSEQ multiplex PCR. Here the sample spans almost 35,000 clones, 90% to 95% being singletons. The sample consisted of peripheral blood. The receptor source for this set is a man aged 55 to 70 with active or convalescent COVID-19.

The CDR3 reads CASSSHWTSGDTGELFF. Written as DNA, the CDR3 is TGTGCCAGTAGTTCTCACTGGACTAGCGGGGACACCGGGGAGCTGTTTTTT. V gene TRBV19 combines with J gene TRBJ2-2; 12 positions match TRBD2. The germline V gene encodes CDR1 LNHDA and CDR2 SQIVND (reference sequence). J lost 3 bases, V lost 5 bases, and 7 bases had no gene match. CDR3 length equals 17 residues. The full variable domain, its missing parts supplied by reference TRBV19 and TRBJ2-2, is DGGITQSPKYLFRKEGQNVTLSCEQNLNHDAMYWYRQDPGQGLRLIYYSQIVNDFQKGDIAEGYSVSREKKESFPLTVTSAQKNPTAFYLCASSSHWTSGDTGELFFGEGSRLTVL.

The chain has TRBV6-5 and TRBJ2-7; the match to TRBD1 covers 8 bases. Germline V gene data show CDR1 as MNHEY and CDR2 as SVGAGI. This CDR3 has 14 residues. With V trimmed by 2 bases and J by 3 bases, 3 bases remained unmatched. CDR3 amino acids: CASSYRDRLYEQYF. DNA of the CDR3: TGTGCCAGCAGTTACAGGGACAGGCTCTACGAGCAGTACTTC.

This clone was seen more than once but under ten times. The rearrangement uses TRBV11-2 and TRBJ2-2; the match to TRBD2 covers 11 bases. Germline-derived CDR1 and CDR2 are SGHAT and FQNNGV. The V and J ends lost 1 base and 3 bases, in that order; junction bases with no gene match: 4. The CDR3 is made up of 17 amino acids. For the CDR3, the DNA is TGTGCCAGCAGCTTAGTTAGCGGGAGGGCCCACACCGGGGAGCTGTTTTTT. It specifies CASSLVSGRAHTGELFF.